This T cell receptor (beta chain) emerged from a study of identical twins. Germline V CDR1 and CDR2: LGHDT, YNNKEL (reference sequence). Trimming removed 3 bases at V and 0 bases at J, with 8 bases between. The length of the CDR3 is 15 residues. Study findings and constraints: Out-of-frame alpha sequences that twins shared showed excess low generation probability.

Regarding this clonotype: What it recognizes is unknown.

In TCRdb, the 5' RACE reads were re-called with MiXCR into one record per CDR3 protein. The sample records 450,000 to 600,000 distinct CDR3 sequences, under 25% being singletons. The data also belong to a second study, concerning yellow fever vaccine responses in identical twins.

The material sequenced was CD4+ T cells sorted from blood. The receptor was derived from a woman younger than 35 in good health. The chain uses TRBV3-1 and TRBJ2-2, with D hard to call. This chain's CDR3 is CASSQGYSNTGELFF. Here the CDR3 DNA reads TGTGCCAGCAGCCAGGGCTATTCGAACACCGGGGAGCTGTTTTTT.